The 14 T cell receptor beta chains presented below share a single source sample, sequenced in a study of blood T cell repertoires in COVID-19. This table comes from immunoSEQ multiplex PCR, and its TCRdb copy is limited to in-frame clones, with some not included. The sample includes 320,000 or so clones, 75% to 90% of them seen just once. The sequenced material came from PBMCs or T cells enriched from blood (not recorded which). Every receptor here comes from a woman under 40 who had been exposed to COVID-19.

The rearrangement joins TRBV10-3 to TRBJ2-5; 12 bases are shared with TRBD2. Unmatched junction bases numbered 3, after V lost 4 bases and J lost 3 bases. Germline V gene lookup returns CDR1 ENHRY and CDR2 SYGVKD. The CDR3 runs to 15 residues. The CDR3 nucleotides read TGTGCCATCAGTGTGACTAGCGGGGGCGAAGAGACCCAGTACTTC. Encoded protein: CAISVTSGGEETQYF.

This clone was detected only once. The chain is built from TRBV29-1 and TRBJ2-1; 11 nucleotides line up with TRBD2. The V gene's germline CDR1 is SQVTM and CDR2 ANQGSEA. There are 14 residues in the CDR3. J was trimmed by 7 bases and V by 4 bases; bases with no gene match: 6. CDR3 region: CSVVPRLAGNEQFF. The CDR3 nucleotides read TGCAGCGTTGTACCAAGACTAGCGGGAAATGAGCAGTTCTTC.

V gene TRBV29-1 combines with J gene TRBJ1-6; D unresolved. Germline lookup yields CDR1 SQVTM and CDR2 ANQGSEA. V lost 4 bases and J 10 bases, leaving 14 bases between the germline ends. This CDR3 contains 13 residues. In DNA, the CDR3 is TGCAGCGTTGGTGTGGCTGCCAAGTCACCCCTCCACTTT. This gives the protein CSVGVAAKSPLHF. Full variable domain (missing parts from reference TRBV29-1 and TRBJ1-6): SAVISQKPSRDICQRGTSLTIQCQVDSQVTMMFWYRQQPGQSLTLIATANQGSEATYESGFVIDKFPISRPNLTFSTLTVSNMSPEDSSIYLCSVGVAAKSPLHFGNGTRLTVT.

V gene TRBV14 combines with J gene TRBJ1-5, with no clear D. Trimming pared 1 base from V and 1 base from J, leaving 20 bases between. The CDR3 covers 19 residues. The germline gives CDR1 SGHDN, CDR2 FVKESK. The CDR3 DNA is TGTGCCAGCAGCCAAGCAGGTGATTCGAGGGCTGAAAGCAATCAGCCCCAGCATTTT. Translated: CASSQAGDSRAESNQPQHF.

The V gene is TRBV4-3, the J gene TRBJ2-3; 10 positions match TRBD2. Trimming at V came to 1 base and at J to 6 bases, leaving 16 bases not matched to a gene. The length of the CDR3 is 19 residues. Germline loops: CDR1 LGHNA, CDR2 YSLEER. The CDR3 region has the DNA TGCGCCAGCAGCCAAGGAGTTGCTGGTAGCGGGGGGCTGGTGGATACGCAGTATTTT. Translation: CASSQGVAGSGGLVDTQYF.

V usage is TRBV27 and J usage is TRBJ1-6; TRBD1 aligns across 7 bases. Germline trimming cut 2 bases from V and 7 bases from J; bases unmatched to any gene: 5. The germline CDR1 and CDR2 sequences are MNHEY and SMNVEV (reference sequence). This CDR3 region has 15 residues. CDR3 loop: CASSLTGQPNSPLHF. In DNA form, the CDR3 reads TGTGCCAGCAGTTTAACGGGACAGCCCAATTCACCCCTCCACTTT.

The chain links TRBV28 to TRBJ1-6; D ambiguous. Germline CDR1 reads MDHEN; CDR2 reads SYDVKM. V lost 5 bases to trimming and J lost 11 bases, with 16 bases between them. The CDR3 runs 14 residues. This CDR3 is CASSKPPRGTPLHF. The CDR3 DNA reads TGTGCCAGCAGTAAACCCCCCAGAGGAACACCCCTCCACTTT.

The CDR3 loop is CASSIPDRVINQPQHF. The CDR3 region has the DNA TGTGCCAGTAGTATTCCGGACAGGGTTATTAATCAGCCCCAGCATTTT. The genes are TRBV19 and TRBJ1-5; 8 bases align to TRBD1. Germline V CDR1 and CDR2: LNHDA, SQIVND (reference sequence). V was pared by 3 bases and J by 4 bases, with 8 bases of the junction left unmatched. The CDR3 has 16 amino acids.

The rearrangement links TRBV4-2 to TRBJ1-5; the D is unclear. Trimming stripped 0 bases from V and 5 bases from J, with 11 bases between. CDR1 is LGHNA, CDR2 YNFKEQ, per germline. The CDR3 contains 15 residues. CDR3 sequence reads: CASSQDRAADQPQHF. CDR3 nucleotides: TGTGCCAGCAGCCAAGATAGAGCGGCGGATCAGCCCCAGCATTTT.

This clone was detected a few times. This chain uses TRBV19 with TRBJ1-1; 7 positions match TRBD1. The CDR3 totals 14 residues. The J segment lost 4 bases and the V segment lost 9 bases, leaving 11 bases of the junction unmatched. Germline V lookup: CDR1 LNHDA, CDR2 SQIVND (reference sequence). The CDR3 spells CASNGGGLGTEAFF. CDR3 DNA: TGTGCCAGCAACGGAGGGGGCCTGGGCACTGAAGCTTTCTTT.

The rearrangement joins TRBV7-3 to TRBJ1-1; D remains unclear. The CDR3 consists of 14 residues. Germline CDR1 and CDR2: SGHTA and FQGTGA. V lost 5 bases, J lost 1 base, and 11 bases lay in between. The CDR3 loop reads CASSPKGGNTEAFF. The CDR3 DNA follows: TGTGCCAGCAGCCCCAAGGGAGGGAACACTGAAGCTTTCTTT.

This chain links TRBV7-9 with TRBJ2-2; no reliable D call. Trimming took off 5 bases at V and 5 bases at J, with 12 bases between the two ends. This CDR3 spans 14 amino acids. Germline CDR1 is SEHNR and CDR2 is FQNEAQ (reference sequence). CDR3 DNA sequence: TGTGCCAGCAGCACATATAAGTATACCGGGGAGCTGTTTTTT. This encodes CASSTYKYTGELFF. The complete variable domain, with remaining parts taken from reference TRBV7-9 and TRBJ2-2, reads DTGVSQNPRHKITKRGQNVTFRCDPISEHNRLYWYRQTLGQGPEFLTYFQNEAQLEKSRLLSDRFSAERPKGSFSTLEIQRTEQGDSAMYLCASSTYKYTGELFFGEGSRLTVL.

The rearrangement uses TRBV15 and TRBJ2-1, with 10 bases lining up with TRBD2. Germline V lookup: CDR1 LNHNV, CDR2 YYDKDF (reference sequence). J was trimmed by 3 bases and V by 5 bases; bases with no gene match: 7. The CDR3 spans 16 residues. Here the CDR3 DNA reads TGTGCCACCAGCGCCCCTAGCGGGGGCGGCTACAATGAGCAGTTCTTC. Protein sequence: CATSAPSGGGYNEQFF.

Regarding this clone: Other DNA variants within this sample encode the same CDR3. This chain links TRBV7-3 with TRBJ1-1; TRBD1 might be the D (5 bases). This CDR3 region has 13 residues. The ends were cut back, 2 bases at V and 5 bases at J, with 9 bases in the middle. Per the germline V gene, CDR1 is SGHTA and CDR2 is FQGTGA. The CDR3 DNA sequence: TGTGCCAGCAGCTTATCAGGGAGGACTGAAGCTTTCTTT. This gives the protein CASSLSGRTEAFF. The whole variable domain, remainder taken from reference TRBV7-3 and TRBJ1-1, is GAGVSQTPSNKVTEKGKYVELRCDPISGHTALYWYRQSLGQGPEFLIYFQGTGAADDSGLPNDRFFAVRPEGSVSTLKIQRTERGDSAVYLCASSLSGRTEAFFGQGTRLTVV.